These 6 T cell receptor beta chains were sequenced from one sample in a study of CD8 T cells in Susac syndrome. RNA totalling roughly 0.45 to 1 ug underwent reverse transcription with random hexamers. Each CDR3 protein is one row after TCRdb ran MiXCR on the immunoSEQ multiplex PCR reads. The profile covers some 190,000 distinct CDR3 sequences, with approximately 94% appearing a single time and approximately 0.1% taken by the ten largest. The source material was CD4+ T cells from PBMCs. These receptor sequences come from a human donor with multiple sclerosis.

The rearrangement uses TRBV4-1 and TRBJ1-4; D is possibly TRBD1 (5 bases). This CDR3 contains 17 residues. V was cut by 1 base and J by 6 bases, with 18 bases left in between. Germline CDR1 reads MGHRA; CDR2 reads YSYEKL. Here the CDR3 DNA reads TGCGCCAGCAGCCAAGCCCTCAGGGCCTTAATCGATGAAAAACTGTTTTTT. This translates into CASSQALRALIDEKLFF.

The chain couples TRBV12-3 or TRBV12-4 to TRBJ1-2; TRBD1 matches 7 bases. The junction had 6 bases not matched to a gene; V was cut back by 4 bases and J by 4 bases. The length of the CDR3 is 14 residues. The CDR3 nucleotides are TGTGCCAGCAGTTCTAGACAGGGTCCCTATGGCTACACCTTC. Protein product: CASSSRQGPYGYTF.

The V call is TRBV30, the J call TRBJ2-1; 12 bases fit TRBD2. Losses at the gene ends were 4 bases for V and 10 bases for J; bases not matched to a gene: 14. Germline assignment: CDR1 GTSNPN and CDR2 SVGIG (reference sequence). CDR3 length: 16 amino acids. The CDR3 DNA reads as TGTGCCTGGACCGCCGCCCTAGCGGGGGGGCGAGGGGAGCAGTTCTTC. Translating it yields CAWTAALAGGRGEQFF. Variable domain in full (rest from reference TRBV30 and TRBJ2-1): SQTIHQWPATLVQPVGSPLSLECTVEGTSNPNLYWYRQAAGRGLQLLFYSVGIGQISSEVPQNLSASRPQDRQFILSSKKLLLSDSGFYLCAWTAALAGGRGEQFFGPGTRLTVL.

The rearrangement joins TRBV16 to TRBJ1-1; D remains ambiguous. This CDR3 has 14 amino acids. Trimming removed 4 bases from V and 2 bases from J, with 11 bases in between. Germline-derived CDR1 and CDR2 are KGHSY and FQNENV. CDR3 sequence: CASSRPGLNTEAFF. In DNA, the CDR3 is TGTGCCAGCAGCCGTCCGGGTTTAAACACTGAAGCTTTCTTT.

The chain carries TRBV9 and TRBJ2-2; possibly TRBD1 for D (5 bases). The CDR3 length is 14 residues. Deletions cut 4 bases from V and 5 bases from J, with 12 bases between. CDR1 and CDR2 from the germline V gene are SGDLS and YYNGEE. Here the CDR3 DNA reads TGTGCCAGCAGCCACGCGGCAGGGACCGGGGAGCTGTTTTTT. Protein sequence: CASSHAAGTGELFF.

This chain links TRBV29-1 with TRBJ2-3, with a possible D match to TRBD1 (6 bases). V was cut by 6 bases and J by 1 base, with 14 bases left in between. Germline CDR1 reads SQVTM; CDR2 reads ANQGSEA. The CDR3 covers 14 residues. This CDR3 is CSVRAGVGTDTQYF. CDR3 sequence (DNA): TGCAGCGTCAGGGCAGGGGTCGGCACAGATACGCAGTATTTT.